This TCR beta chain was recorded in a study of T cell repertoires in cytomegalovirus infection. Germline V gives CDR1 KGHSH, CDR2 LQKENI. The length of the CDR3 is 15 residues. Trimming pared 4 bases from V and 2 bases from J, leaving 14 bases between. TCRdb re-called the reads with MiXCR, one entry per CDR3 protein. The sample carries about 320,000 distinct CDR3 sequences, more than 8% recorded once. There are a few counts of this clonotype. The source of this sequence is a human donor in good health (CMV status not recorded). Some clones in this sample may be carry-over from other donors' samples. The rearrangement joins TRBV18 to TRBJ2-5; a possible D gene is TRBD2 (5 bases). Source material: PBMCs. DNA of the CDR3: TGTGCCAGCTCACGGGGAATTGGGAGACAAGAGACCCAGTACTTC. Its protein product is CASSRGIGRQETQYF.